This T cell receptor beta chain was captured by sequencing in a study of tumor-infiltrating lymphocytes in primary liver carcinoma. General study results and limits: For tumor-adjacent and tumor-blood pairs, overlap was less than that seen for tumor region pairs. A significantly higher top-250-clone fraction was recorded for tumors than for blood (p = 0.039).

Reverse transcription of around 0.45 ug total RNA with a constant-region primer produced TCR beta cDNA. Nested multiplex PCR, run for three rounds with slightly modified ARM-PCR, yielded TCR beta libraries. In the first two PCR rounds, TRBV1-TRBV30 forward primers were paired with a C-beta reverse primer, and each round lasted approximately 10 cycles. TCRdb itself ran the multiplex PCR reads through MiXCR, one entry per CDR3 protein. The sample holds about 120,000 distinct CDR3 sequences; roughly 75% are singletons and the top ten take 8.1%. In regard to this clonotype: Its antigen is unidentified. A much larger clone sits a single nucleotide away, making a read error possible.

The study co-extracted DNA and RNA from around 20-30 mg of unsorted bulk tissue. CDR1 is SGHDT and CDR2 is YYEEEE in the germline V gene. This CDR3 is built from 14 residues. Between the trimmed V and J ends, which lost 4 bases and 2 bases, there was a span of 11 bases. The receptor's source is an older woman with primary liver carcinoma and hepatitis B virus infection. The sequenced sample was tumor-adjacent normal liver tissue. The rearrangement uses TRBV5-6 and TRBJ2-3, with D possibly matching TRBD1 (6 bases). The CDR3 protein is CASSDRSNTDTQYF. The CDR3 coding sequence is TGTGCCAGCAGCGACAGGTCCAACACAGATACGCAGTATTTT.